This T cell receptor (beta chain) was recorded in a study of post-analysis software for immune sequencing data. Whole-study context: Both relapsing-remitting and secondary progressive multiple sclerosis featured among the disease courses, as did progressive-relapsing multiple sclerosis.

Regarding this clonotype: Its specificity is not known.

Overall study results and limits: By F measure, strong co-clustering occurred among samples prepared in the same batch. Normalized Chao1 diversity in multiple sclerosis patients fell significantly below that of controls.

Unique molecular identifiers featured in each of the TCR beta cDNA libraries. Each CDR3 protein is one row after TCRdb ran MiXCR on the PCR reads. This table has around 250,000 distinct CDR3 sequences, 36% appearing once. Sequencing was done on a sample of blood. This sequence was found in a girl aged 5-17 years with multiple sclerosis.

This CDR3 reads CASSYDREYGYTF. CDR3 nucleotides: TGTGCCAGCAGTTACGACAGGGAATATGGCTACACCTTC. The chain employs TRBV6-6 and TRBJ1-2; 7 bases fit TRBD1. Germline V gene lookup returns CDR1 MNHNY and CDR2 SVGAGI (reference sequence). The CDR3 is 13 amino acids. J gave up 5 bases and V 2 bases, and 2 bases lay outside the gene matches.